This entry is about one T cell receptor beta chain. No antigen is known for it. This entry is derived from a study of T cell responses to AZD1222 COVID-19 vaccine. Overall study findings and caveats: Clonal diversity may have been underestimated, and the donors were mostly white British, with more females than males.

The CDR3 extends over 13 amino acids. V was pared by 3 bases and J by 5 bases, with 11 bases between. Germline CDR1 is SGHTA and CDR2 is FQGTGA. Repertoires were generated with immunoSEQ multiplex PCR, while TCRdb's copy carries only in-frame clones and drops some. Counted here are some 130,000 clones, around four fifths occurring once; the ten biggest clones make up roughly 4%. The chain couples TRBV7-3 to TRBJ2-7; perhaps TRBD1 as D (6 bases). The TCR was taken from an adult in good health. This material consisted of peripheral blood, taken on day 0 of AZD1222 vaccination. The CDR3 bases are TGTGCCAGCAGCTTGAGCTACAGGGACGAGCAGTACTTC. Protein product: CASSLSYRDEQYF.